This record covers a single T cell receptor beta chain. Its antigen is still unknown. No base-level quality is on record; no much larger clone is a single base apart. The CDR3 numbers 13 residues from cysteine through phenylalanine. CDR3 DNA only is kept here, 39 bases in frame from base 1. Looking up the germline V gene yields CDR1 SGHTA and CDR2 FQGTGA. V loses 8 bases, J loses 3 bases, and the germline ends lie 13 bases apart. This sample was taken from a study of blood T cell repertoires in COVID-19 (dated by TCRdb to the early 2020s). About the study as a whole: Samples from collaborators originated in the United States, Italy and Spain and spanned both the acute and convalescent phases of COVID-19. The prospective study material was composed of cDNA or gDNA derived from T cells, B-cell-depleted T cells, or PBMCs. Deeply sampled blood TCRbeta repertoires from subjects exposed to, actively infected with, or recovered from COVID-19 were included in the dataset. The repertoires were released in a freely available public database intended as a resource for research on the immune response to SARS-CoV-2. The samples were drawn from the first 160 participants of the ongoing ImmuneRACE study and from 1,254 subjects provided by 6 global collaborators. The sample metadata nearly always contained a de-identified subject ID, COVID-19 status, age in years and sex. Where available, HLA class I and class II types were taken from metadata supplied by the sample provider and were not determined by assay-based typing.

One collaborating source in Seattle enrolled patients during active infection and followed them longitudinally through the course of disease. The collaborating institutions used their own protocols to collect whole blood in K2EDTA tubes. For TCRbeta analysis, collaborators shipped samples as frozen whole blood, isolated PBMCs, or DNA extracted from either of those sample types. General study outcomes and caveats: The quantity of clinical and demographic metadata differed by source and by participant and was supplied without curation.

TCRbeta CDR3 regions were amplified from genomic DNA using the immunoSEQ Assay, a bias-controlled multiplex PCR. Processing in the source paper ran as follows. The number of nucleated cells in each sample was estimated from the amplification of reference gene primers within the assay. To quantify the absolute abundance of each unique TCRbeta CDR3 rearrangement, sequence reads were collapsed and filtered. For each sample, productive Simpson clonality was calculated by taking the square root of Simpson's diversity index across productive rearrangements. The table was pulled from immuneACCESS by TCRdb, which kept in-frame rearrangements only. Such tables lose some clones; where checked, under half of the loss comes from unresolved V genes, and the rest has no known cause. Clone size and V and J calls were adopted from that table, with D and trimming inferred from the DNA. The sample table records hundreds of thousands of clones; about 88% of these occur just once. About 11% of the sample comes from the top ten.

This receptor was taken from a young woman with COVID-19, enrolled during active disease. Recombination linked TRBV7-3 to TRBJ1-2; possibly the D gene is TRBD1, per 5 matching bases. The source material was peripheral blood. This receptor has the CDR3 CASGLGQYYGYTF. The DNA sequence is TGTGCCAGCGGTTTGGGGCAGTACTATGGCTACACCTTC.